The next 26 T cell receptor beta chains were all read from a single sample in a study of blood T cell repertoires in COVID-19 (TCRdb year 2020). Libraries were built with the immunoSEQ multiplex PCR assay. The clones in this table, taken by TCRdb from immuneACCESS, are in-frame only. Not every clone is retained; where verified, under half of the shortfall comes from an unresolved V gene, and the cause of the rest is unknown. The sample profile shows 80,000 or so clones; roughly 78% of them were found once. The ten largest clones represent 8.5% to 12% of the sample. Material: peripheral blood. The receptors shown here come from a man in his fifties or sixties with acute or convalescent COVID-19.

This chain joins TRBV9 and TRBJ1-2; the match to TRBD1 covers 10 bases. Germline CDR1 SGDLS, CDR2 YYNGEE. With 0 bases clipped from V and 11 bases from J, the junction kept 4 bases outside the gene matches. The CDR3 is 13 amino acids. In nucleotides, the CDR3 is TGTGCCAGCAGCGTAGACCGGGACAGGGGTTACACCTTC. It encodes CASSVDRDRGYTF.

This clone came up once. The chain joins TRBV28 to TRBJ1-2; the D is unclear. The CDR3 consists of 14 residues. The germline V and J ends were trimmed by 3 bases and 5 bases, with 13 bases remaining between them. Germline loops: CDR1 MDHEN, CDR2 SYDVKM. The DNA for the CDR3 is TGTGCCAGCAGTTTGACAAACCTTTTGTATGGCTACACCTTC. Translation: CASSLTNLLYGYTF.

V usage is TRBV6-6 and J usage is TRBJ2-7; the match to TRBD1 covers 8 bases. The CDR3 spans 17 residues. Germline-derived CDR1 and CDR2 are MNHNY and SVGAGI (reference sequence). V lost 5 bases and J lost 0; bases outside the gene matches: 12. Here the CDR3 reads CASSPGTGTISSYEQYF. CDR3 nucleotide sequence: TGTGCCAGCAGTCCCGGGACAGGAACAATAAGCTCCTACGAGCAGTACTTC.

The chain recombines TRBV30 with TRBJ1-2, with a possible D match to TRBD1 (6 bases). Germline CDR1 is GTSNPN and CDR2 is SVGIG (reference sequence). The CDR3 has 11 residues. The CDR3, as DNA: TGTGCGGACAGTTCTAACTATGGCTACACCTTC. Its protein product is CADSSNYGYTF.

This chain connects TRBV20-1 to TRBJ2-1; 9 nucleotides match TRBD1. Germline-derived CDR1 and CDR2 are DFQATT and SNEGSKA (reference sequence). The junction had 4 bases not matched to a gene; V was cut back by 3 bases and J by 7 bases. The CDR3 consists of 13 residues. CDR3 nucleotide sequence: TGCAGTGCTAGTTCGGGACAGGGTAATGAGCAGTTCTTC. Residues: CSASSGQGNEQFF.

The CDR3 sequence is CASSLAGAPQHF. The CDR3 DNA is TGTGCCAGCAGCCTTGCGGGGGCGCCCCAGCATTTT. The genes are TRBV12-3 or TRBV12-4 and TRBJ1-5; perhaps TRBD1 as D (6 bases). The CDR3 spans 12 residues. Trimming left V 6 bases short and J 9 bases short, with 12 bases between.

The chain uses TRBV10-3 and TRBJ2-1, with a tentative D call TRBD2 (6 bases). CDR1 and CDR2 (germline): ENHRY, SYGVKD. Between the trimmed V and J ends, which lost 6 bases and 5 bases, there was a span of 14 bases. The CDR3 has 14 amino acids. CDR3 sequence: CAIRPDSGNNEQFF. The CDR3 DNA follows: TGTGCCATCAGACCAGATAGCGGAAACAATGAGCAGTTCTTC.

The rearrangement uses TRBV6-5 and TRBJ2-5; 7 nucleotides line up with TRBD2. Trimming removed 7 bases from V and 1 base from J; junction bases left unmatched: 6. CDR1 MNHEY and CDR2 SVGAGI come from the germline V gene. The CDR3 contains 14 residues. The CDR3 loop is CASTAGVVQETQYF. Here the CDR3 DNA reads TGTGCCAGCACGGCGGGGGTGGTCCAAGAGACCCAGTACTTC.

The chain recombines TRBV30 with TRBJ1-6; TRBD1 might be the D (6 bases). The CDR3 has 16 residues. Per germline, CDR1 GTSNPN and CDR2 SVGIG (reference sequence). V was trimmed by 1 base and J by 4 bases, leaving 14 bases between them. The CDR3 nucleotides are TGTGCCTGGAGTGACCTCGGACAGCGATATAATTCACCCCTCCACTTT. Amino acids: CAWSDLGQRYNSPLHF.

The V gene is TRBV11-2, the J gene TRBJ1-2; D is unresolved. V was pared by 4 bases and J by 3 bases, with 9 bases between. This CDR3 is built from 13 residues. In germline, CDR1 is SGHAT, CDR2 FQNNGV. The DNA for the CDR3 is TGTGCCAGCAGCTCTGGACTGGACTATGGCTACACCTTC. It translates to CASSSGLDYGYTF. The full variable domain, completed using reference TRBV11-2 and TRBJ1-2, is EAGVAQSPRYKIIEKRQSVAFWCNPISGHATLYWYQQILGQGPKLLIQFQNNGVVDDSQLPKDRFSAERLKGVDSTLKIQPAKLEDSAVYLCASSSGLDYGYTFGSGTRLTVV.

This clone was seen only once. This chain links TRBV7-2 with TRBJ1-3; D not certain. Germline CDR1 SGHTA, CDR2 FQGNSA. This CDR3 contains 15 residues. Between the trimmed V and J ends, which lost 1 base and 0 bases, there was a span of 7 bases. The CDR3 coding sequence is TGTGCCAGCAGCTTAGTCACGGGCTCTGGAAACACCATATATTTT. It specifies CASSLVTGSGNTIYF. Filled out from reference TRBV7-2 and TRBJ1-3, the complete variable domain reads GAGVSQSPSNKVTEKGKDVELRCDPISGHTALYWYRQSLGQGLEFLIYFQGNSAPDKSGLPSDRFSAERTGGSVSTLTIQRTQQEDSAVYLCASSLVTGSGNTIYFGEGSWLTVV.

The V and J genes are TRBV5-1 and TRBJ1-2; D is ambiguous. Between the trimmed V and J ends, which lost 4 bases and 6 bases, there was a span of 16 bases. The CDR3 is 14 residues long. CDR1 SGHRS and CDR2 YFSETQ come from the germline V gene. The CDR3 DNA sequence: TGCGCCAGCAGCGAGGGCAGTTTTTTGAATGGCTACACCTTC. Residues: CASSEGSFLNGYTF.

This clone was counted between two and nine times. This chain connects TRBV10-3 to TRBJ1-4; 7 bases align to TRBD1. There are 14 residues in the CDR3. Germline CDR1 reads ENHRY; CDR2 reads SYGVKD. Losses at the gene ends were 4 bases for V and 6 bases for J; bases not matched to a gene: 5. CDR3 residues: CAISAGTADEKLFF. CDR3 coding DNA: TGTGCCATCAGTGCCGGGACAGCCGATGAAAAACTGTTTTTT.

The chain uses TRBV28 and TRBJ2-7, with D possibly TRBD2 on 6 matching bases. Germline V gene lookup returns CDR1 MDHEN and CDR2 SYDVKM. The CDR3 is 11 residues long. Trimming removed 6 bases at V and 13 bases at J, with 16 bases between. The CDR3 spells CASRTGTRYYF. CDR3 DNA: TGTGCCAGCAGGACCGGGACTCGGTATTACTTC.

The chain links TRBV9 to TRBJ1-4, with 7 nucleotides matching TRBD1. V lost 0 bases, J lost 5 bases, and 1 base stayed unmatched. CDR1 is SGDLS, CDR2 YYNGEE, per germline. The CDR3 covers 14 residues. In DNA form, the CDR3 reads TGTGCCAGCAGCGTAGGACAGGGCAATGAAAAACTGTTTTTT. Its translation: CASSVGQGNEKLFF.

V gene TRBV7-9 combines with J gene TRBJ1-2; TRBD1 matches 8 bases. The germline V gene has CDR1 SEHNR and CDR2 FQNEAQ (reference sequence). The CDR3 has 14 residues. V lost 7 bases, J lost 4 bases, and 8 bases stayed unmatched. The chain's CDR3 is CASNSGQGVYGYTF. For the CDR3, the DNA is TGTGCCAGCAACTCAGGACAGGGAGTCTATGGCTACACCTTC.

V gene TRBV7-2 combines with J gene TRBJ1-3; no clear D gene. There are 16 residues in the CDR3. Trimming took off 5 bases at V and 4 bases at J, with 18 bases between the two ends. The germline CDR1 and CDR2 sequences are SGHTA and FQGNSA. In DNA, the CDR3 is TGTGCCAGCAGCCCCCGGGTTTCGGCGCAGGGAAACACCATATATTTT. Translated, it gives CASSPRVSAQGNTIYF.

The genes are TRBV6-6 and TRBJ2-3; D is possibly TRBD2 (5 bases). The V end was cut by 6 bases, the J end by 4 bases, with 8 bases between. This CDR3 has 12 amino acids. Germline values: CDR1 MNHNY, CDR2 SVGAGI (reference sequence). The CDR3 is CASRLESDTQYF. CDR3 bases: TGTGCCAGCAGACTAGAGTCAGATACGCAGTATTTT.

The V call is TRBV27, the J call TRBJ1-5; tentatively, D is TRBD1 (5 bases). Trimming pared 5 bases from V and 2 bases from J, leaving 16 bases between. The CDR3 runs to 16 residues. From germline, CDR1 is MNHEY and CDR2 SMNVEV (reference sequence). The CDR3 reads CASSPSRRGRNQPQHF. CDR3 coding DNA: TGTGCCAGCAGTCCCTCGCGGAGGGGACGCAATCAGCCCCAGCATTTT.

This chain connects TRBV19 to TRBJ1-3, with D possibly matching TRBD1 (5 bases). V was pared by 5 bases and J by 2 bases, with 13 bases between. Germline values: CDR1 LNHDA, CDR2 SQIVND (reference sequence). This CDR3 has 15 residues. CDR3 DNA sequence: TGTGCCAGTAGTGGGGGGATGACAACTGGAAACACCATATATTTT. It is translated as CASSGGMTTGNTIYF.

This chain connects TRBV19 to TRBJ2-4; TRBD1 matches 12 bases. There are 16 residues in the CDR3. The germline gives CDR1 LNHDA, CDR2 SQIVND (reference sequence). Trimming at V came to 5 bases and at J to 6 bases, leaving 8 bases not matched to a gene. CDR3 in amino acids: CASSPQGQGAGNIQYF. The CDR3 coding sequence is TGTGCCAGTAGTCCACAGGGACAGGGGGCAGGAAACATTCAGTACTTC.

The V gene is TRBV28, the J gene TRBJ2-4, with D possibly matching TRBD1 (5 bases). V lost 3 bases and J 5 bases, leaving 11 bases between the germline ends. Germline V gene lookup returns CDR1 MDHEN and CDR2 SYDVKM. This CDR3 comprises 14 residues. CDR3 nucleotide sequence: TGTGCCAGCAGTTTTTCTGGGGCCCAAAACATTCAGTACTTC. As protein: CASSFSGAQNIQYF.

The chain is built from TRBV9 and TRBJ1-2, with TRBD1 identical over 7 bases. The CDR3 covers 15 residues. Germline CDR1 SGDLS, CDR2 YYNGEE. Trimming took 4 bases from V and 4 from J; bases not matched to a gene: 10. This CDR3 reads CASSPGDTGVYGYTF. In DNA form, the CDR3 reads TGTGCCAGCAGCCCGGGGGATACAGGGGTCTATGGCTACACCTTC.

This clone has a handful of counts. This chain joins TRBV7-2 and TRBJ1-2, with 11 bases aligning to TRBD1. This CDR3 has 15 amino acids. The ends lost 5 bases at V and 5 bases at J; junction bases unmatched: 7. The germline V gene encodes CDR1 SGHTA and CDR2 FQGNSA. The DNA of the CDR3 is TGTGCCAGCAGCCCAGGGACAGGGGGTCAGTATGGCTACACCTTC. It codes for CASSPGTGGQYGYTF.

The CDR3 DNA is TGTGCCAGCAGCTTACAGGGGGCATCGACTGAAGCTTTCTTT. The encoded protein is CASSLQGASTEAFF. The gene calls are TRBV7-9 and TRBJ1-1, with 8 bases that match TRBD1. J lost 5 bases, V lost 2 bases, and 4 bases had no gene match. Germline CDR1 SEHNR, CDR2 FQNEAQ (reference sequence). The CDR3 consists of 14 residues.

The rearrangement links TRBV7-2 to TRBJ1-6; 9 bases match TRBD1. Germline lookup yields CDR1 SGHTA and CDR2 FQGNSA. The junction had 13 bases not matched to a gene; V was cut back by 8 bases and J by 14 bases. This CDR3 is built from 14 residues. This chain's CDR3 is CASLSDRGSGSLHF. CDR3 coding DNA: TGTGCCAGCCTGTCCGACAGGGGGAGTGGGTCCCTCCACTTT.